This T cell receptor (beta chain) was retrieved from a study of response to subunit inactivated influenza vaccine. Study observations and caveats: Authors suggested each seasonal flu vaccination may recruit only limited numbers of new T cells.

Germline V gene lookup returns CDR1 LGHNA and CDR2 YSLEER. The CDR3 runs to 15 residues. Trimming took 1 base from V and 8 from J; bases not matched to a gene: 7. Each CDR3 protein gets one entry after TCRdb re-called the RT-PCR reads with MiXCR. The sample carries around 150,000 distinct CDR3 sequences, roughly 10% recorded once. This clonotype was recorded a few times. Antigen unknown. The material sequenced was non-naive T cells sorted from PBMCs, taken roughly 6 weeks after vaccination. The clonotype was recovered from a man aged 50-59 years who received an inactivated influenza vaccine. The chain joins TRBV4-3 to TRBJ1-4; TRBD1 matches 7 bases. The CDR3 nucleotides are TGCGCCAGCAGCCAAGGAGACAGGGAGGGCGAAAAACTGTTTTTT. Its translation is CASSQGDREGEKLFF.